These 17 T cell receptor beta chains were sequenced from one sample in a study of blood T cell repertoires in COVID-19. The repertoire was sequenced with immunoSEQ multiplex PCR; TCRdb's copy has only in-frame clones and lacks some. In the table there are some 160,000 clones, about four fifths of which are singletons. Material: peripheral blood. The source of these receptors is a woman in her 70s who had recovered from COVID-19.

V gene TRBV5-1 combines with J gene TRBJ2-7; 7 bases line up with TRBD2. V shed 2 bases, J shed 5 bases, and the junction held 1 base outside the gene matches. The germline CDR1 and CDR2 sequences are SGHRS and YFSETQ. The CDR3 sequence is 12 residues long. The CDR3 nucleotides read TGCGCCAGCAGCTTTGCGGGGGACGAGCAGTACTTC. Its protein product is CASSFAGDEQYF. Based on the CDR3 plus reference TRBV5-1 and TRBJ2-7, the full variable domain is KAGVTQTPRYLIKTRGQQVTLSCSPISGHRSVSWYQQTPGQGLQFLFEYFSETQRNKGNFPGRFSGRQFSNSRSEMNVSTLELGDSALYLCASSFAGDEQYFGPGTRLTVT.

The chain couples TRBV14 to TRBJ1-2, with 9 bases matching TRBD1. The V segment lost 6 bases and the J segment 7 bases; nucleotides outside the gene matches: 12. Germline assignment: CDR1 SGHDN and CDR2 FVKESK. The CDR3 is 15 residues long. The CDR3 nucleotides read TGTGCCAGCAGTCGAACCCCGGGACAGGGATTTGGCTACACCTTC. This gives the protein CASSRTPGQGFGYTF. The full variable domain, completed using reference TRBV14 and TRBJ1-2, is EAGVTQFPSHSVIEKGQTVTLRCDPISGHDNLYWYRRVMGKEIKFLLHFVKESKQDESGMPNNRFLAERTGGTYSTLKVQPAELEDSGVYFCASSRTPGQGFGYTFGSGTRLTVV.

The rearrangement uses TRBV6-5 and TRBJ2-3; 11 nucleotides match TRBD2. Germline CDR1 reads MNHEY; CDR2 reads SVGAGI. This CDR3 is 15 amino acids long. J gave up 4 bases and V 6 bases, and 6 bases lay outside the gene matches. CDR3 coding DNA: TGTGCCAGCAGCCCACTAGCGGGAGTCGCAGATACGCAGTATTTT. Protein: CASSPLAGVADTQYF.

This rearrangement joins TRBV5-1 to TRBJ1-2, with TRBD1 matching over 9 bases. The CDR3 sequence is 14 residues long. Germline CDR1 SGHRS, CDR2 YFSETQ. V shed 4 bases, J shed 4 bases, and the junction held 5 bases outside the gene matches. Here the CDR3 DNA reads TGCGCCAGCAGCACGGGACAGGGAACCTATGGCTACACCTTC. Encoded protein: CASSTGQGTYGYTF.

The CDR3 loop is CASSLRRGQGEAFF. Written as DNA, the CDR3 is TGCGCCAGCAGCCTCCGCCGGGGACAGGGGGAAGCTTTCTTT. V usage is TRBV4-3 and J usage is TRBJ1-1; 10 nucleotides agree with TRBD1. CDR1 is LGHNA and CDR2 is YSLEER in the germline V gene. The CDR3 runs to 14 residues. The junction had 7 bases not matched to a gene; V was cut back by 4 bases and J by 8 bases.

This chain links TRBV5-1 with TRBJ2-2; tentatively, D is TRBD1 (6 bases). CDR3 length: 14 amino acids. Germline V gives CDR1 SGHRS, CDR2 YFSETQ. The V end lost 4 bases, the J end lost 3 bases, and 10 bases lay between the germline ends. The CDR3 reads CASSRRTDTGELFF. CDR3 in DNA: TGCGCCAGCAGCCGACGGACAGACACCGGGGAGCTGTTTTTT.

The chain's CDR3 is CASSLRNRPQGANEKLFF. In DNA form, the CDR3 reads TGTGCCAGCAGTTTACGTAATCGGCCACAGGGAGCTAATGAAAAACTGTTTTTT. J is TRBJ1-4 and V is TRBV27; TRBD1 is a possible D gene (6 bases). CDR1 is MNHEY, CDR2 SMNVEV, per germline (reference sequence). The CDR3 is 18 amino acids. Trimming removed 2 bases from V and 3 bases from J, with 19 bases in between. The complete variable domain, with remaining parts taken from reference TRBV27 and TRBJ1-4, reads EAQVTQNPRYLITVTGKKLTVTCSQNMNHEYMSWYRQDPGLGLRQIYYSMNVEVTDKGDVPEGYKVSRKEKRNFPLILESPSPNQTSLYFCASSLRNRPQGANEKLFFGSGTQLSVL.

A single count supports this clone. The chain is built from TRBV27 and TRBJ2-5; tentative D call: TRBD2 (6 bases). The germline V and J ends were trimmed by 5 bases and 1 base, with 8 bases remaining between them. The CDR3 is made up of 13 amino acids. The germline CDR1 and CDR2 sequences are MNHEY and SMNVEV (reference sequence). The CDR3 is CASSGGAQETQYF. The CDR3 bases are TGTGCCAGCAGTGGAGGGGCCCAAGAGACCCAGTACTTC.

The chain couples TRBV19 to TRBJ2-5, with TRBD1 matching 8 bases. Germline trimming cut 5 bases from V and 1 base from J; bases unmatched to any gene: 12. The CDR3 extends over 17 amino acids. CDR1 is LNHDA and CDR2 is SQIVND in the germline V gene (reference sequence). Written as DNA, the CDR3 is TGTGCCAGTAGTGCCTTTCCGGGACAGGCGATCCAAGAGACCCAGTACTTC. Residues: CASSAFPGQAIQETQYF. Filled out from reference TRBV19 and TRBJ2-5, the complete variable domain reads DGGITQSPKYLFRKEGQNVTLSCEQNLNHDAMYWYRQDPGQGLRLIYYSQIVNDFQKGDIAEGYSVSREKKESFPLTVTSAQKNPTAFYLCASSAFPGQAIQETQYFGPGTRLLVL.

The chain links TRBV7-9 to TRBJ2-1, with TRBD2 as a possible D gene (5 bases). In germline, CDR1 is SEHNR, CDR2 FQNEAQ (reference sequence). This CDR3 has 15 residues. The V gene lost 1 base and the J gene lost 0 bases, with 7 bases spanning the gap. This CDR3 reads CASSLGAGSYNEQFF. The CDR3 DNA reads TGTGCCAGCAGCTTAGGGGCGGGCTCCTACAATGAGCAGTTCTTC.

V gene TRBV19 combines with J gene TRBJ1-4, with 8 nucleotides matching TRBD1. Trimming at V came to 6 bases and at J to 6 bases, leaving 6 bases not matched to a gene. The CDR3 sequence is 14 residues long. Germline V gene lookup returns CDR1 LNHDA and CDR2 SQIVND (reference sequence). The CDR3 DNA reads as TGTGCCAGTAGGGACAGGGTGGCGGATGAAAAACTGTTTTTT. Its protein is CASRDRVADEKLFF.

J is TRBJ1-4 and V is TRBV5-1; 9 bases line up with TRBD1. The CDR3 is made up of 15 amino acids. In germline, CDR1 is SGHRS, CDR2 YFSETQ. V lost 4 bases to trimming and J lost 5 bases; unmatched junction nucleotides: 6. CDR3 in DNA: TGCGCCAGCAGCCCAGCGGGGACAGGGAATGAAAAACTGTTTTTT. Protein: CASSPAGTGNEKLFF.

In nucleotides, the CDR3 is TGCGCCAGCAGCCCATATACAGGGACCCGGGAGCAGTTCTTC. Its protein is CASSPYTGTREQFF. The chain uses TRBV4-3 and TRBJ2-1; TRBD1 is a possible D gene (6 bases). Germline loops: CDR1 LGHNA, CDR2 YSLEER. Trimming removed 4 bases from V and 10 bases from J, with 17 bases in between. The CDR3 loop spans 14 amino acids.

CDR3 sequence reads: CASSIKTGDTQYF. CDR3 DNA sequence: TGTGCCAGTAGTATTAAGACAGGGGATACGCAGTATTTT. The J gene is TRBJ2-3, the V gene TRBV19, with 7 bases aligning to TRBD1. There are 13 residues in the CDR3. Trimming removed 3 bases from V and 6 bases from J; junction bases left unmatched: 3. Germline V lookup: CDR1 LNHDA, CDR2 SQIVND (reference sequence).

The CDR3 loop is CASRRGEANYGYTF. The CDR3 nucleotides are TGCGCCAGCAGACGCGGGGAAGCTAACTATGGCTACACCTTC. The chain joins TRBV4-3 to TRBJ1-2; D remains unclear. The CDR3 spans 14 residues. Germline V gives CDR1 LGHNA, CDR2 YSLEER. V gave up 6 bases and J gave up 0 bases, with 11 bases separating them.

The chain uses TRBV9 and TRBJ2-7; 9 bases are a match to TRBD2. The CDR3 extends over 12 amino acids. Germline-derived CDR1 and CDR2 are SGDLS and YYNGEE. J was trimmed by 6 bases and V by 7 bases; bases with no gene match: 5. CDR3 DNA sequence: TGTGCCAGCGGAGCGGGAGGTTCCGAGCAGTACTTC. Protein: CASGAGGSEQYF.

DNA of the CDR3: TGTGCCAGCAGTTTATCACCGACAGGGTTAAGTGAGACCCAGTACTTC. This translates into CASSLSPTGLSETQYF. The rearrangement uses TRBV27 and TRBJ2-5; 7 bases match TRBD1. CDR1 is MNHEY and CDR2 is SMNVEV in the germline V gene (reference sequence). The CDR3 has 16 amino acids. V shed 0 bases, J shed 5 bases, and the junction held 9 bases outside the gene matches.